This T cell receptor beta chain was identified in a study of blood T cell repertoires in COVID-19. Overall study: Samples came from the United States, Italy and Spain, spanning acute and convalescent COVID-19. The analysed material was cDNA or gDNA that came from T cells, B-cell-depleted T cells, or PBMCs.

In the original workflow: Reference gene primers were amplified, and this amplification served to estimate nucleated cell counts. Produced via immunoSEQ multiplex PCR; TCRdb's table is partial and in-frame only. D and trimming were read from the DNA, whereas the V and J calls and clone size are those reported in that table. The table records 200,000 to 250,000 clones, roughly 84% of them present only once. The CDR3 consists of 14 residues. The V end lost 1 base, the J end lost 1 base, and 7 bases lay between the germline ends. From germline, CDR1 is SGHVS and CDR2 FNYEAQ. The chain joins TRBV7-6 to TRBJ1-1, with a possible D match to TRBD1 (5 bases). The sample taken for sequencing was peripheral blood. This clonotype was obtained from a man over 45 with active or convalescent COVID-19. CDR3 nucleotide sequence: TGTGCCAGCAGCTTAGAGGGGCCGAACACTGAAGCTTTCTTT. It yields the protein CASSLEGPNTEAFF.